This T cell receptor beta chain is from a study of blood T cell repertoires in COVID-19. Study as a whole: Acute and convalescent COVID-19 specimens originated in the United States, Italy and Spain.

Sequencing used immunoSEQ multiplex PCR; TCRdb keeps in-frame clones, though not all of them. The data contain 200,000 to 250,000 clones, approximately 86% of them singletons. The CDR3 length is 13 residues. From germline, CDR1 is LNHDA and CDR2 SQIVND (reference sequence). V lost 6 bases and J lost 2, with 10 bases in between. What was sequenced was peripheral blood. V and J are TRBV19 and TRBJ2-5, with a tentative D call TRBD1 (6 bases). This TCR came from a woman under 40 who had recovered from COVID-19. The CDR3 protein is CASRVRGQETQYF. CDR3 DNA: TGTGCCAGTAGAGTCAGGGGACAAGAGACCCAGTACTTC.